Here is one TCR beta chain with its context. Patients at the Seattle site were enrolled during active infection and followed longitudinally. As handled by the study authors: Estimation of nucleated cell counts was performed using reference gene primer amplification. TCRdb's table, derived via immunoSEQ multiplex PCR, lists solely in-frame clones and lacks some. V and J calls and clone size are given by that table; D and trimming were obtained from the DNA. Of some 130,000 clones detected, over 85% appear once; the ten largest clones hold 4.6%. This specimen comes from a study of blood T cell repertoires in COVID-19. Study-wide context: Samples representing acute and convalescent COVID-19 were sourced from the United States, Italy and Spain. Sources were T cells, B-cell-depleted T cells, or PBMCs; the material itself was cDNA or gDNA.

The source material was peripheral blood. The clonotype was recovered from a man in his 60s with COVID-19, enrolled during active disease.

CDR3: CATSGERSTDTQYF. As DNA, the CDR3 is TGTGCCACCTCGGGGGAGCGATCCACAGATACGCAGTATTTT. The chain couples TRBV7-9 to TRBJ2-3; D possibly corresponds to TRBD2 (6 bases). CDR3 length: 14 amino acids. Germline values: CDR1 SEHNR, CDR2 FQNEAQ (reference sequence). Trimming cost V 10 bases and J 2 bases, with 16 bases left between them.